The T cell receptor beta chain under discussion was sequenced for a study of OX40 agonist ivuxolimab in advanced cancers. With 4 bases removed from V and 0 bases from J, the gap between germline ends came to 13 bases. This CDR3 contains 16 residues. Germline CDR1 SGHVS, CDR2 FNYEAQ. Sampling times: baseline, cycle 4 day 1, cycle 7 day 1. The data were produced by immunoSEQ multiplex PCR, yet TCRdb's version contains in-frame clones alone and is incomplete. The profile covers approximately 90,000 clones, with approximately 85% appearing a single time and about 4.1% taken by the ten largest. As for this clone: Its antigen is as yet unknown.

Regarding the study as a whole: Also present in some nonresponders was a low level of normalized T-cell clonal expansion. Fewer expanded clones were found on average in CD4+ than in CD8+ T cells.

The TCR was taken from an adult with an advanced solid tumor such as melanoma, head and neck, liver or kidney cancer. The sample was CD4+ or CD8+ T cells sorted from blood, taken in a trial of the OX40 agonist ivuxolimab. V and J are TRBV7-6 and TRBJ2-1, with D perhaps matching TRBD1 (5 bases). The CDR3 bases are TGTGCCAGCAGCTCTTCGACGGACACCTCCTACAATGAGCAGTTCTTC. Amino acids: CASSSSTDTSYNEQFF.